These T cell receptor beta chains were read from a single sample in a study of a mutant IDH1 vaccine in newly diagnosed glioma. For these receptors, no antigen is known. TCRdb's copy holds only in-frame clones and misses some; the assay was immunoSEQ multiplex PCR. Of tens of thousands of clones in the sample, about three quarters were seen once. The specimen was PBMCs, collected from a glioma patient whose treatment included an IDH1 peptide vaccine. These receptors were obtained from a middle-aged man with glioma. CDR3s include the opening cysteine and the closing phenylalanine or tryptophan. Each record gives: CDR3 DNA, CDR3 protein, CDR3 length, clone size, V gene, J gene, D gene. D genes are given only for firm matches. Rows give clone size only sometimes, using once, few, many, or a class for an expanded clone.

TGTGCCAGCAGTGTGCAACCGACTAATGAAAAACTGTTTTTT,CASSVQPTNEKLFF,14,-,TRBV6-1,TRBJ1-4,-
TGTGCCAGCAGCTTGTTACAGGGGGACACCGGGGAGCTGTTTTTT,CASSLLQGDTGELFF,15,-,TRBV7-7,TRBJ2-2,TRBD1
TGTGCCAGCAGTACGGGGAGTACGCAGTATTTT,CASSTGSTQYF,11,-,TRBV11-2,TRBJ2-3,-
TGTGCCAGCAGCGGTCGGGACCGTCAAGAGACCCAGTACTTC,CASSGRDRQETQYF,14,-,TRBV5-8,TRBJ2-5,-
TGTGCCAGCAGACGGGCAGGGAGCTCCTACAATGAGCAGTTCTTC,CASRRAGSSYNEQFF,15,-,TRBV6-5,TRBJ2-1,-
TGCAGTCCCTCCGTAGATACGCAGTATTTT,CSPSVDTQYF,10,-,TRBV20-1,TRBJ2-3,-
TGTGCCAGCAGCTTGGTAGTCCCGAATGAGCAGTTCTTC,CASSLVVPNEQFF,13,-,TRBV7-2,TRBJ2-1,-
TGTGCCAGCAGTGTAACAGGGGAGGCCTATGGCTACACCTTC,CASSVTGEAYGYTF,14,-,TRBV6-1,TRBJ1-2,TRBD1
TGCGCCAGCATTCCAGGAGGGGGCTACACCGGGGAGCTGTTTTTT,CASIPGGGYTGELFF,15,few,TRBV5-1,TRBJ2-2,-
TGTGCCAGCAGCCCCGCATTTAGCAATCAGCCCCAGCATTTT,CASSPAFSNQPQHF,14,-,TRBV7-8,TRBJ1-5,-
TGTGCCAGCAGCCGGGACATCAATCAGCCCCAGCATTTT,CASSRDINQPQHF,13,-,TRBV6-5,TRBJ1-5,-
TGTGCCAGCAGGTTCGGGAACACTGAAGCTTTCTTT,CASRFGNTEAFF,12,-,TRBV6-1,TRBJ1-1,-
TGTGCCAGCAGCCAAGCCCACCGGAAGGATTACAATGAGCAGTTCTTC,CASSQAHRKDYNEQFF,16,-,TRBV4-2,TRBJ2-1,-
TGTGCCAGCAGCCCAGGGACAGCCCGGGGCAATCAGCCCCAGCATTTT,CASSPGTARGNQPQHF,16,-,TRBV7-6,TRBJ1-5,TRBD1
TGTGCCAGCAGTTTAAGGGTAGCGGGAGGGCCATACAATGAGCAGTTCTTC,CASSLRVAGGPYNEQFF,17,-,TRBV27,TRBJ2-1,TRBD2
TGTGCCAGCAGTGGGGGACAGGGAAGGGCGCATCAGCCCCAGCATTTT,CASSGGQGRAHQPQHF,16,few,TRBV6-1,TRBJ1-5,TRBD1
TGTGCCAGCAGCGCCGGGGAGACGAATACTGAAGCTTTCTTT,CASSAGETNTEAFF,14,-,TRBV9,TRBJ1-1,-
TGTGCCAGCAGCCCCCCTAGCGGGAGCCCGCTATTGGAGCAGTACTTC,CASSPPSGSPLLEQYF,16,-,TRBV5-6,TRBJ2-7,TRBD2
TGCAGCGTTGGTGGGGAGTCGTTTCGGGAGCTGTTTTTT,CSVGGESFRELFF,13,-,TRBV29-1,TRBJ2-2,-
TGTGCCAGCAGCGTAGAAGGGGGTGTTACCGGGGAGCTGTTTTTT,CASSVEGGVTGELFF,15,-,TRBV9,TRBJ2-2,-
TGTGCCAGCAGTTTTATCCGACCCGAGGGGGGTCTAACCTACAATGAGCAGTTCTTC,CASSFIRPEGGLTYNEQFF,19,-,TRBV28,TRBJ2-1,-
TGTGCCAGCAGCTTGGAGGGGCCCCCTAACACTGAAGCTTTCTTT,CASSLEGPPNTEAFF,15,few,TRBV5-4,TRBJ1-1,-
TGTGCCAGCAGCTCCAAACGAGGGCAGGCGATGCCCGGGAACACTGAAGCTTTCTTT,CASSSKRGQAMPGNTEAFF,19,-,TRBV11-2,TRBJ1-1,-
TGCGCCAGCAGCCGGGAGGGGAGGGGCACTGAAGCTTTCTTT,CASSREGRGTEAFF,14,-,TRBV5-1,TRBJ1-1,-
TGTGCCAGCAGTTACAGAGGGAGCAGGGTGGACTACACCTTC,CASSYRGSRVDYTF,14,-,TRBV6-6,TRBJ1-2,-
TGCGCCAGCAGCTCTTCACTTGGGCAGTTCTTC,CASSSSLGQFF,11,-,TRBV5-1,TRBJ2-1,-
TGTGCCAGCAGTGAAGGGCAGGGGTTCTACGAGCAGTACTTC,CASSEGQGFYEQYF,14,-,TRBV6-1,TRBJ2-7,-
TGTGCCACCAGCAGAGTTGCGAACACTGAAGCTTTCTTT,CATSRVANTEAFF,13,-,TRBV15,TRBJ1-1,-
TGCGCCAGCAGTCAAGGGAGGGGGCACAAAAACATTCAGTACTTC,CASSQGRGHKNIQYF,15,-,TRBV10-1,TRBJ2-4,-
TGTGCCAGCAGTTACCGGGACAGGGGGCATAATGAGCAGTTCTTC,CASSYRDRGHNEQFF,15,-,TRBV6-5,TRBJ2-1,TRBD1
TGTGCCAGTAGTATCAACTTCCATCCGGGACAGGGTAACAATGAGCAGTTCTTC,CASSINFHPGQGNNEQFF,18,-,TRBV19,TRBJ2-1,TRBD1
TGTGCCAGTAGTCCCCTCGCGAGATCTGGAAACACCATATATTTT,CASSPLARSGNTIYF,15,-,TRBV19,TRBJ1-3,-
TGTGCCAGCTCACCAGGAGGGGGAAAGGAGACCCAGTACTTC,CASSPGGGKETQYF,14,-,TRBV18,TRBJ2-5,-